This T cell receptor beta chain was documented in a study of blood T cell repertoires in COVID-19. The repertoire was sequenced with immunoSEQ multiplex PCR; TCRdb's copy has only in-frame clones and lacks some. This table has roughly 300,000 clones, 81% appearing once. From germline, CDR1 is LGHDT and CDR2 YNNKEL (reference sequence). The CDR3 length is 15 residues. V trimming: 1 base; J trimming: 6 bases; junction bases outside the gene matches: 2. The rearrangement links TRBV3-1 (or the pseudogene TRBV3-2) to TRBJ1-6; 8 bases map to TRBD1. The specimen was peripheral blood. The TCR sequence derives from a woman aged 55 to 70 with active or convalescent COVID-19. CDR3: CASSQGTGINSPLHF. In DNA form, the CDR3 reads TGTGCCAGCAGCCAAGGGACAGGGATTAATTCACCCCTCCACTTT.